The source of this T cell receptor (beta chain) is a study of T-cell memory formation after mild COVID-19. The CDR3 sequence is 18 residues long. V lost 2 bases and J lost 1, with 17 bases in between. Germline loops: CDR1 MGHRA, CDR2 YSYEKL. Each CDR3 protein is one row after TCRdb ran MiXCR on the 5' RACE reads. Of roughly 180,000 distinct CDR3 sequences in the sample, more than 9% are singletons; the top ten hold 3.5% to 4.5%. This clonotype appeared a few times. The TCR was taken from a man between 18 and 29 years old who had mild COVID-19 (a few samples of this study predate the infection). Cell type and time point are not known. J is TRBJ2-2 and V is TRBV4-1, with D perhaps being TRBD1 or TRBD2 (6 bases each). The sequencing input was PBMCs or a T cell subset sorted from them (not recorded which). In DNA, the CDR3 is TGCGCCAGCAGCCAAAGGAAGAGGGGGGCCCTGAACACCGGGGAGCTGTTTTTT. It specifies CASSQRKRGALNTGELFF.